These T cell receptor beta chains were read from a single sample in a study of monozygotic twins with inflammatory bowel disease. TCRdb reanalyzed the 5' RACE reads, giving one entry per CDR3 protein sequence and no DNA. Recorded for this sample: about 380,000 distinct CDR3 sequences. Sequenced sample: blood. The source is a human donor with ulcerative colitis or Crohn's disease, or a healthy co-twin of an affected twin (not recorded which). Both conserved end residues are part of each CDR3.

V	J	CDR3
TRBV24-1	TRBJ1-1	CATSDSASAEAFF
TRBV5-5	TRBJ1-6	CASSHLRSSYNSPLHF
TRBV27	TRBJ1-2	CASSSRHYGYTF
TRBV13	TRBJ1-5	CASSLRQGIGGSFNQPQHF
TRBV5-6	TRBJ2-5	CASSLAIVQETQYF
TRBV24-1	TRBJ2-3	CATSDSRPSSTDTQYF
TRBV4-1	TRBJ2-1	CASSPGTGGPYNEQFF
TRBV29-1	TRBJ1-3	CSVGQGVGNTIYF
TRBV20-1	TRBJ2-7	CSAREPGEGSSYEQYF
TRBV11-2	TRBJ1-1	CASSRGTGGAFF
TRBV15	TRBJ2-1	CATSLGEGAPTRGEQFF
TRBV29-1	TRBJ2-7	CSVARGSYEQYF
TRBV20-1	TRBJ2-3	CSARGLSRDTQYF
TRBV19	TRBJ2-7	CASSIAASDEGEQYF
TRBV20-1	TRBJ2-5	CSARDPRQTQETQYF
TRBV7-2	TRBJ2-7	CASSGTGELHEQYF
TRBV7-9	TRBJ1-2	CASSSTETGNGYTF
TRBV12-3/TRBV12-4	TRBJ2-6	CASSWTSGANVLTF
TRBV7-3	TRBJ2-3	CASSLSSVDTQYF
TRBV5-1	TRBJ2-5	CASSLEGTTQETQYF
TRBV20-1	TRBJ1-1	CSARSRWVGGRTEAFF
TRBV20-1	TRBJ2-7	CSAHSDRNYEQYF
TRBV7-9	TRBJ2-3	CASSYESGFSDTQYF
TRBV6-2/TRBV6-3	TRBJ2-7	CASTHGGASYEQYF
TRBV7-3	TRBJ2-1	CASSLSGGLNEQFF
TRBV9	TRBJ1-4	CASSGGTGRLEKLFF
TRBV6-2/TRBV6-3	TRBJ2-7	CASSYDYSTSGAYEQYF
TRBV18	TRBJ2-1	CASSPGVAYYNEQFF
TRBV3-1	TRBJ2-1	CASSQTSGFNEQFF
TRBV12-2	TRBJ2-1	CASRLGLLAGDFYNEQFF
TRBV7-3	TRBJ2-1	CASSQTNNEQFF
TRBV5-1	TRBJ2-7	CASSTGTVLPYEQYF
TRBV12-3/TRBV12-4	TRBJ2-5	CASSWVTGVQETQYF
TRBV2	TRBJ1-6	CASTYTSPLHF
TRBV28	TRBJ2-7	CASSLQTGHYEQYF
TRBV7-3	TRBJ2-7	CASSLTGTGDEQYF
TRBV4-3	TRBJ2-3	CASSQDALAGGRADTQYF
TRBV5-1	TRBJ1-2	CASSSDSGQFYGYTF
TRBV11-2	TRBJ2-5	CASSPAGTQYF
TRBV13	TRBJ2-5	CASSPPGVAQETQYF
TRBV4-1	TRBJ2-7	CASSQALGEQYF
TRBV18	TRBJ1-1	CASSPVEIEDTEAFF
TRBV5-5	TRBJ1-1	CASTLGQVNTEAFF